This T cell receptor beta chain was retrieved from a study of blood T cell repertoires in COVID-19. Study details: Whether acute or convalescent, the COVID-19 samples came from the United States, Italy and Spain. Sources were T cells, B-cell-depleted T cells, or PBMCs; the material itself was cDNA or gDNA.

Germline assignment: CDR1 MNHEY and CDR2 SVGAGI. With 6 bases clipped from V and 8 bases from J, the junction kept 12 bases outside the gene matches. The CDR3 is made up of 15 amino acids. Enrolment of Seattle patients took place during active infection, and they were followed longitudinally. In the source study's methods: Quantification of nucleated cells was approximated via reference gene primer amplification. The repertoire was sequenced with immunoSEQ multiplex PCR; TCRdb's copy has only in-frame clones and lacks some. V and J calls and clone size are those listed in that table; D and trimming were worked out from the DNA. The repertoire holds around 190,000 clones, with roughly 80% as singletons.

The chain couples TRBV6-5 to TRBJ1-4; the match to TRBD1 covers 7 bases. The TCR comes from an older woman with COVID-19, enrolled during active disease. The sample consisted of peripheral blood. The CDR3 protein is CASRITPGGLEKLFF. CDR3 nucleotides: TGTGCCAGCAGGATAACCCCAGGGGGGCTAGAAAAACTGTTTTTT.